The sequence of this T cell receptor beta chain was determined in a study of shared clonotypes between healthy human individuals (dated by TCRdb to about 2020). General notes on the study: Three men and two women, aged 18 to 49 years, made up the cohort. For each donor, three plates each were used for CD4 naive and CD4 memory, two plates were used for CD8 naive, and one plate was used for CD8 memory. To estimate repertoire size and how much clonotype sharing occurs between individuals, the study deeply sequenced the blood TCR repertoires of about five healthy adults. Libraries were prepared and TCR repertoires were sequenced by different laboratories using diverse techniques, in order to increase sequencing depth and limit assay-specific biases. Between about 0.85 and 9.5 billion PBMCs per donor were obtained by leukapheresis. Here is what the overall study found, with its caveats: Only blood was sampled, and tissue TCR repertoires likely differ from those in blood. Because the study included only a small number of donors, the genetic and exposure-history diversity represented was limited. Rarefaction of sorted-subset datasets indicated incomplete sequencing despite the large sequencing depth. Compared with non-shared clonotypes, clonotypes shared by all four sorted-subset donors had higher generation probabilities. Naive subsets generally had larger estimated clonotype richness than memory subsets. When several donors were compared, the shared fraction of clonotypes was around 5% for naive CD4, over 3% for naive CD8, 2% to 2.5% for memory CD4, and 0.35% to 0.4% for memory CD8. Pairwise subsampling indicated that sequencing depth was expected to affect the degree of clonotype sharing among donors.

CD8 naive samples consisted of CD45RO-negative cells that were positively selected for CCR7, yielding a CD45RA+CCR7+ population without TemRA cells. The donors were healthy, HIV-negative adults who had no recently reported acute infections or vaccinations. Every donor was a Caucasian adult residing in Nashville, Tennessee, USA. Blood was obtained by leukapheresis, after which PBMCs were separated by Ficoll-Histopaque density gradient centrifugation and cryopreserved in liquid nitrogen vapor phase. Analytical flow cytometry was used to check the purity and quantity of each magnetically sorted T cell population. Genomic DNA was isolated from each sorted fraction and quantified by UV absorbance on a Nanodrop 2000c. V was cut back by 4 bases and J by 2 bases, leaving a gap of 10 bases between them. Taken from cysteine to phenylalanine, the CDR3 has 14 residues. The read is trimmed to its CDR3 DNA, 42 bases read in frame from base 1. CDR1 MDHEN and CDR2 SYDVKM were looked up in the germline V gene.

Points on this clone: Its recognized antigen is unknown. Base quality data are lacking; no much larger clone is found one base away.

Using the deep immunoSEQ assay, TCR CDR3 regions were amplified from genomic DNA by multiplex PCR. Genomic DNA extracted from each cell subset was distributed evenly over all wells of several immunoSEQ 96-well plates, and each plate served as one replicate. For sorted subsets, each replicate PCR was loaded with about 200 ng genomic DNA, equivalent to roughly 30,000 T cell genomes. Purified libraries were quantified with a Qubit 3.0 fluorometer, sized on a Bioanalyzer 2100, and re-quantified with the KAPA Library Quantification kit. Every immunoSEQ 96-well plate was sequenced on a separate single-read 150-cycle Illumina NextSeq 550 flow cell. Under the source paper's analysis protocol: Because only junctional sequences without quality scores were contained in the immunoSEQ output, filtering matching that applied to full-length reads could not be performed. To assign V/J genes and CDR3, sequences were annotated using PyIR, a Python wrapper for IgBLAST v1.9, with IMGT germline references. Reads with weak V/J assignments (E-value above 1e-6), missing CDR3, stop codons, out-of-frame junctions, or ambiguous translated residues were removed. V3J clonotypes were defined by identical inferred V gene, J gene, and CDR3 amino acid sequence. To compute the percentage overlap between repertoires, the number of shared unique clonotypes was divided by the size of the smaller repertoire. Repertoire richness was assessed with RTK rarefaction, the Chao1 estimator, and Recon v2.1 estimates of unobserved clonotypes. Generation probabilities for all TCRbeta clonotypes obtained by the gDNA method from four donors were computed using OLGA. Held by TCRdb, this immuneACCESS table contains in-frame sequences only and omits some clones. Under half of the omission traces to an unresolved V gene where checked; the cause of the rest is unknown. Clone size and V and J calls were adopted from that table, with D and trimming inferred from the DNA. The sample records about 1,800,000 clones, roughly 95% of which are singletons. The ten largest make up around 1.2% of the sample.

Material for sequencing was naive CD8+ T cells sorted from blood. The sample's cell subset or site label, decoded: CD45RA+CCR7+. This receptor was obtained from a man aged 18 to 30 in good health. The chain uses TRBV28 and TRBJ2-3; the D call could be TRBD1 or TRBD2, with each sharing 5 bases. CDR3 protein: CASSSGALTDTQYF. The DNA sequence is as follows: TGTGCCAGCAGTTCCGGGGCTCTCACAGATACGCAGTATTTT. The reference TRBV28 and TRBJ2-3 proteins fill in what lies around the CDR3, so the full variable domain reads DVKVTQSSRYLVKRTGEKVFLECVQDMDHENMFWYRQDPGLGLRLIYFSYDVKMKEKGDIPEGYSVSREKKERFSLILESASTNQTSMYLCASSSGALTDTQYFGPGTRLTVL.